Shown below are 20 T cell receptor beta chains from a single sample sequenced in a study of cytomegalovirus exposure and HLA in healthy donors. The PCR employed 60 Vbeta primers together with 13 Jbeta primers. Assay: immunoSEQ multiplex PCR; the TCRdb copy retains only in-frame clones and omits some. Here the sample spans some 87,000 clones, 70% being singletons. Sequencing used PBMCs. These receptors originate from a woman aged 50 to 60 in good health and CMV-seropositive.

The J gene is TRBJ2-5, the V gene TRBV29-1; D perhaps matches TRBD2 (6 bases). Germline lookup yields CDR1 SQVTM and CDR2 ANQGSEA. Trimming removed 6 bases at V and 5 bases at J, with 19 bases between. The CDR3 covers 14 residues. The CDR3 loop reads CSVSTAGGSETQYF. The CDR3 DNA is TGCAGCGTATCTACCGCCGGGGGTTCGGAGACCCAGTACTTC.

This chain joins TRBV2 and TRBJ2-7; D may be TRBD1 (6 bases). CDR3 length: 15 residues. V lost 6 bases, J lost 6 bases, and 21 bases lay in between. The germline V gene encodes CDR1 SNHLY and CDR2 FYNNEI. This chain's CDR3 is CASSEETGASREQYF. DNA for the CDR3: TGTGCCAGCAGCGAGGAGACAGGAGCATCTCGCGAGCAGTACTTC.

In nucleotides, the CDR3 is TGTGCCAGTAGTAGGACTAGCGGGAACACCGGGGAGCTGTTTTTT. It yields the protein CASSRTSGNTGELFF. The rearrangement uses TRBV19 and TRBJ2-2, with 10 bases lining up with TRBD2. The germline V gene has CDR1 LNHDA and CDR2 SQIVND (reference sequence). V lost 4 bases, J lost 1 base, and 0 bases stayed unmatched. The CDR3 length is 15 residues.

This clone has only a few counts. The CDR3 DNA follows: TGTGCCAGCAGCTTGGTGGGGGCAGGAGAGACCCAGTACTTC. Its translation: CASSLVGAGETQYF. The chain employs TRBV5-4 and TRBJ2-5; perhaps TRBD1 as D (6 bases). The CDR3 is made up of 14 amino acids. CDR1 and CDR2 from the germline V gene are SGHNT and YYREEE (reference sequence). Trimming stripped 0 bases from V and 4 bases from J, with 10 bases between.

This clone has a handful of counts. The rearrangement uses TRBV2 and TRBJ2-3, with TRBD2 matching over 11 bases. CDR1 and CDR2 from the germline V gene are SNHLY and FYNNEI. The CDR3 totals 15 residues. V gave up 2 bases and J gave up 4 bases; unmatched junction bases: 2. The DNA of the CDR3 is TGTGCCAGCAGTGAATCACTAGCGGGAGCAGATACGCAGTATTTT. This translates into CASSESLAGADTQYF.

DNA of the CDR3: TGTGCCAGCAGCTTCTCCCCGGTGACTAGCGGCTACAATGAGCAGTTCTTC. Its translation: CASSFSPVTSGYNEQFF. The genes are TRBV11-2 and TRBJ2-1; the match to TRBD2 covers 9 bases. The germline V gene has CDR1 SGHAT and CDR2 FQNNGV. Germline trimming cut 3 bases from V and 3 bases from J; bases unmatched to any gene: 9. CDR3 length: 17 amino acids.

V usage is TRBV9 and J usage is TRBJ2-3; 10 positions agree with TRBD2. Per the germline V gene, CDR1 is SGDLS and CDR2 is YYNGEE. The CDR3 is 17 amino acids. Trimming took 3 bases from V and 6 from J; bases not matched to a gene: 13. The CDR3 sequence: CASSDDSSGSIFDTQYF. CDR3 in DNA: TGTGCCAGCAGCGATGACTCTAGCGGGAGTATCTTCGATACGCAGTATTTT.

In this sample, this clone turned up a few times. This rearrangement joins TRBV29-1 to TRBJ1-2; 8 positions agree with TRBD1. CDR1 and CDR2 (germline): SQVTM, ANQGSEA. The junction had 9 bases not matched to a gene; V was cut back by 3 bases and J by 6 bases. The CDR3 runs to 14 residues. CDR3 protein: CSVDSGTGEDGYTF. As DNA, the CDR3 is TGCAGCGTTGACAGCGGGACAGGCGAAGATGGCTACACCTTC.

The chain employs TRBV10-1 and TRBJ2-1; 7 bases match TRBD2. This CDR3 has 16 residues. The V gene's germline CDR1 is WNHNN and CDR2 SYGVQD (reference sequence). With 6 bases clipped from V and 0 bases from J, the junction kept 8 bases outside the gene matches. Here the CDR3 DNA reads TGCGCCAGCAGCGAAGAAGCGGGAACCTCCTACAATGAGCAGTTCTTC. Protein: CASSEEAGTSYNEQFF.

The V call is TRBV2, the J call TRBJ1-5; 9 bases fit TRBD1. V shed 8 bases, J shed 3 bases, and the junction held 8 bases outside the gene matches. The length of the CDR3 is 15 residues. CDR1 and CDR2 from the germline V gene are SNHLY and FYNNEI. This CDR3 reads CASALDRGNNQPQHF. The CDR3, as DNA: TGTGCCAGCGCCCTCGACAGGGGGAACAATCAGCCCCAGCATTTT.

This clone has only one observation. The chain employs TRBV18 and TRBJ2-7; TRBD2 might be the D (6 bases). Germline loops: CDR1 KGHSH, CDR2 LQKENI. CDR3 length: 14 residues. Trimming took off 6 bases at V and 2 bases at J, with 14 bases between the two ends. The CDR3 sequence: CASSPSGLTYEQYF. CDR3 DNA sequence: TGTGCCAGCTCTCCGTCTGGACTAACCTACGAGCAGTACTTC. The full variable domain, in which reference TRBV18 and TRBJ2-7 provide the parts outside the CDR3, is NAGVMQNPRHLVRRRGQEARLRCSPMKGHSHVYWYRQLPEEGLKFMVYLQKENIIDESGMPKERFSAEFPKEGPSILRIQQVVRGDSAAYFCASSPSGLTYEQYFGPGTRLTVT.

J is TRBJ2-5 and V is TRBV2, with D possibly matching TRBD1 (5 bases). Germline V gene lookup returns CDR1 SNHLY and CDR2 FYNNEI. The CDR3 loop spans 13 amino acids. Deletions cut 7 bases from V and 3 bases from J, with 12 bases between. The CDR3 loop reads CASKGQYKETQYF. As DNA, the CDR3 is TGTGCCAGCAAAGGACAATACAAAGAGACCCAGTACTTC.

This clone was detected once. This chain connects TRBV9 to TRBJ2-5; tentative D call: TRBD1 (5 bases). Between the trimmed V and J ends, which lost 0 bases and 4 bases, there was a span of 10 bases. The CDR3 runs 14 residues. Per the germline V gene, CDR1 is SGDLS and CDR2 is YYNGEE. CDR3 sequence reads: CASSVDVGAETQYF. CDR3 bases: TGTGCCAGCAGCGTAGATGTTGGGGCAGAGACCCAGTACTTC. Full variable domain (rest looked up from reference TRBV9 and TRBJ2-5): DSGVTQTPKHLITATGQRVTLRCSPRSGDLSVYWYQQSLDQGLQFLIQYYNGEERAKGNILERFSAQQFPDLHSELNLSSLELGDSALYFCASSVDVGAETQYFGPGTRLLVL.

This clone was seen ten or more times. The V call is TRBV7-9, the J call TRBJ1-2; 8 bases match TRBD1. Germline V CDR1 and CDR2: SEHNR, FQNEAQ (reference sequence). V dropped 5 bases and J dropped 6; count of bases not matched to a gene: 5. This CDR3 has 13 amino acids. In DNA, the CDR3 is TGTGCCAGCAGCCGGGGACAGGCCGATGGCTACACCTTC. The encoded protein is CASSRGQADGYTF.

This clone showed up just a few times. The chain has TRBV5-6 and TRBJ2-2; 8 positions match TRBD1. After removal of 0 bases from V and 3 bases from J, the junction contained 7 bases not matched to a gene. This CDR3 has 17 residues. The germline V gene encodes CDR1 SGHDT and CDR2 YYEEEE. Written as DNA, the CDR3 is TGTGCCAGCAGCTTGGAGGCGACAGGGGCCTACACCGGGGAGCTGTTTTTT. Residues: CASSLEATGAYTGELFF. The full variable domain, completed using reference TRBV5-6 and TRBJ2-2, is DAGVTQSPTHLIKTRGQQVTLRCSPKSGHDTVSWYQQALGQGPQFIFQYYEEEERQRGNFPDRFSGHQFPNYSSELNVNALLLGDSALYLCASSLEATGAYTGELFFGEGSRLTVL.

This clone has more than one count but fewer than ten. The V and J genes are TRBV9 and TRBJ2-1; 9 bases align to TRBD2. Trimming took 4 bases from V and 8 from J; bases not matched to a gene: 10. The CDR3 is 15 amino acids. Germline CDR1 reads SGDLS; CDR2 reads YYNGEE. CDR3 region: CASSLTSGSHDEQFF. The CDR3 nucleotides are TGTGCCAGCAGCCTCACTAGCGGGTCTCACGATGAGCAGTTCTTC.

The chain carries TRBV18 and TRBJ1-1; 7 positions match TRBD1. Germline CDR1 KGHSH, CDR2 LQKENI. The V segment lost 5 bases and the J segment 8 bases; nucleotides outside the gene matches: 11. The CDR3 length is 14 residues. CDR3 DNA: TGTGCCAGCTCATTGGGTACAGGGGACCAGGAAGCTTTCTTT. It translates to CASSLGTGDQEAFF.

The CDR3 here is CASSFGTLVSGNTIYF. CDR3 nucleotide sequence: TGCGCCAGCAGCTTCGGGACACTGGTCTCTGGAAACACCATATATTTT. J is TRBJ1-3 and V is TRBV5-1; D might be TRBD1 (6 bases). V shed 2 bases and J shed 0 bases, with 12 bases lying between them. Per germline, CDR1 SGHRS and CDR2 YFSETQ. This CDR3 spans 16 amino acids.

This clone was counted only a few times. The chain carries TRBV6-5 and TRBJ2-2; D may be TRBD1 (5 bases). From germline, CDR1 is MNHEY and CDR2 SVGAGI. This CDR3 is 14 amino acids long. Trimming removed 4 bases from V and 7 bases from J, with 13 bases in between. The chain's CDR3 is CASSLVGASGELFF. Here the CDR3 DNA reads TGTGCCAGCAGTTTGGTAGGGGCGAGCGGGGAGCTGTTTTTT.

The chain joins TRBV4-2 to TRBJ2-5; D not certain. Germline CDR1 and CDR2: LGHNA and YNFKEQ. V was cut by 1 base and J by 5 bases, with 11 bases left in between. The CDR3 consists of 14 residues. CDR3 region: CASSQGASVETQYF. The CDR3 DNA reads as TGTGCCAGCAGCCAAGGGGCGTCAGTCGAGACCCAGTACTTC.